This T cell receptor beta chain was identified in a study of T-cell reconstitution after alpha-beta-depleted transplantation in children. Study outcomes and limitations: At the one-year point after transplant, T-cell counts and TCRbeta diversity were found to come mostly from T cells that had been newly produced.

This clonotype has just a few counts. Its target is not known. TCRbeta library preparation incorporated unique molecular identifiers. TCRdb re-derived calls from the PCR reads in MiXCR, one entry per CDR3 protein. Of a few hundred thousand distinct CDR3 sequences listed, roughly 30% are singletons. From germline, CDR1 is SGHRS and CDR2 YFSETQ. The V and J ends lost 0 bases and 3 bases respectively, with 16 bases between them. This CDR3 region has 16 residues. Sequencing used PBMCs, obtained before TCRalphabeta/CD19-depleted stem cell transplant. The chain carries TRBV5-1 and TRBJ2-7, with unresolved D. The sequence derives from a boy younger than two with Wiskott-Aldrich syndrome, due to receive a stem cell transplant. The CDR3 bases are TGCGCCAGCAGCTTGGATTTAAGAGCCCGAGGCTACGAGCAGTACTTC. Translating gives CASSLDLRARGYEQYF. Full variable domain (remainder filled in from reference TRBV5-1 and TRBJ2-7): KAGVTQTPRYLIKTRGQQVTLSCSPISGHRSVSWYQQTPGQGLQFLFEYFSETQRNKGNFPGRFSGRQFSNSRSEMNVSTLELGDSALYLCASSLDLRARGYEQYFGPGTRLTVT.